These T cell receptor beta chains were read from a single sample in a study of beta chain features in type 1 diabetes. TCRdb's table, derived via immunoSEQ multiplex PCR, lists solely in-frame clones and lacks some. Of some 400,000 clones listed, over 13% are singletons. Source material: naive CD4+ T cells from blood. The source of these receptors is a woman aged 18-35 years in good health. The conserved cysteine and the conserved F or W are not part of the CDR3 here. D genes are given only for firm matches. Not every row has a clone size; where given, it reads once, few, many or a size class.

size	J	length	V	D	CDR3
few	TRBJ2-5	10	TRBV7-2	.	ASNSLWETQY
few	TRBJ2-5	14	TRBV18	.	ASSPNPTGKQETQY
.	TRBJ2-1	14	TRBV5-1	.	ASSGLPGQRRNEQF
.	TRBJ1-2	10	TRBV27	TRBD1	ASSQDRAGYT
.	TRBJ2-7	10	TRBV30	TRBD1	AWTNRGYEQY
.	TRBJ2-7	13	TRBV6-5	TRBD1	ASSWVTGGTYEQY
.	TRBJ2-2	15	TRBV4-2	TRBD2	ASSKRELAGGSGELF
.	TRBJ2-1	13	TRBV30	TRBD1	AWRVGGAKDNEQF
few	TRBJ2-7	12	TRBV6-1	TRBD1	AIRMGQSSYEQY
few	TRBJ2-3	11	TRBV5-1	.	ASSDSPTDTQY